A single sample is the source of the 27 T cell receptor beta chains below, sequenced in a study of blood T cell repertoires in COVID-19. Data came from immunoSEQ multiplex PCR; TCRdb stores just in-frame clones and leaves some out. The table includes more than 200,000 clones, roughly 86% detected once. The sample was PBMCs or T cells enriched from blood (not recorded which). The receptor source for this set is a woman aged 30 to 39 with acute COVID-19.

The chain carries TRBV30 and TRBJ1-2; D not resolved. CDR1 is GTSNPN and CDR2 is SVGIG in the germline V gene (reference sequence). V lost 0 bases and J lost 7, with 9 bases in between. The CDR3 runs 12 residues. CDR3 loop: CAWSVRLSGYTF. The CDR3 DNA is TGTGCCTGGAGTGTACGACTAAGTGGCTACACCTTC.

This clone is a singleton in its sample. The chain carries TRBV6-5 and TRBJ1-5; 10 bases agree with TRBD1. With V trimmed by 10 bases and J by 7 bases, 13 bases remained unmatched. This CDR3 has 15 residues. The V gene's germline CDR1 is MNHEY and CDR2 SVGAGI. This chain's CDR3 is CATKGQGISYQPQHF. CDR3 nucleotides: TGTGCCACCAAGGGACAGGGGATTTCGTACCAGCCCCAGCATTTT.

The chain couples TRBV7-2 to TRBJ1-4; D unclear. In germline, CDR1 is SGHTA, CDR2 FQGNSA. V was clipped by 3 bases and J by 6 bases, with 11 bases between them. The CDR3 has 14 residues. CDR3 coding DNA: TGTGCCAGCAGCTTGATTGGGGAGGATGAAAAACTGTTTTTT. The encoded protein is CASSLIGEDEKLFF.

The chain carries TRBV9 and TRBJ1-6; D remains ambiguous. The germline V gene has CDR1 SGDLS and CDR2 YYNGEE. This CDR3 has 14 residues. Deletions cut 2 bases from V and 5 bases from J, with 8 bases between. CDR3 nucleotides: TGTGCCAGCAGCGTTCTTACAGATAATTCACCCCTCCACTTT. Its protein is CASSVLTDNSPLHF.

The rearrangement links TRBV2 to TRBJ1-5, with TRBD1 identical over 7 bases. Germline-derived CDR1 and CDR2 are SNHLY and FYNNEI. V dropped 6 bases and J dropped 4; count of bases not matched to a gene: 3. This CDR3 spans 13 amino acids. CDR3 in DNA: TGTGCCAGCAGAGGACAGGAAAATCAGCCCCAGCATTTT. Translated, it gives CASRGQENQPQHF.

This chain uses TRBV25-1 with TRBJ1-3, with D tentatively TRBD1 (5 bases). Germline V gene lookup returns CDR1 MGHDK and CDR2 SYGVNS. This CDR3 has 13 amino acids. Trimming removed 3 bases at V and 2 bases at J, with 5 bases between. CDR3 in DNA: TGTGCCAGCAGTGACAGGGCTGGAAACACCATATATTTT. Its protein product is CASSDRAGNTIYF.

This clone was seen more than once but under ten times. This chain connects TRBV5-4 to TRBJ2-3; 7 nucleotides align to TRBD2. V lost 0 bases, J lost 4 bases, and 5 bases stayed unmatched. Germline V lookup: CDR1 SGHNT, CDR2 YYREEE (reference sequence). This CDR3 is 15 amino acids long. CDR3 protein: CASSLDRGLADTQYF. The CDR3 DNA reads TGTGCCAGCAGCTTGGATCGCGGACTAGCAGATACGCAGTATTTT.

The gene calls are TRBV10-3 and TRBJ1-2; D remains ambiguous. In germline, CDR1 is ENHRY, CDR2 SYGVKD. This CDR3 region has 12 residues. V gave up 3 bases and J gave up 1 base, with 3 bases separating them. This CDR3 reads CAISDSNYGYTF. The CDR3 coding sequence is TGTGCCATCAGTGACAGTAACTATGGCTACACCTTC.

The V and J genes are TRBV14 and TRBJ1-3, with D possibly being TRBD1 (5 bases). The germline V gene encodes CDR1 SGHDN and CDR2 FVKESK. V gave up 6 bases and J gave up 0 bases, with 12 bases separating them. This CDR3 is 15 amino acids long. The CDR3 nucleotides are TGTGCCAGCAGTCTACCAGGGTTCTCTGGAAACACCATATATTTT. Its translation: CASSLPGFSGNTIYF. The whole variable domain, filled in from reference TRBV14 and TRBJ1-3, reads EAGVTQFPSHSVIEKGQTVTLRCDPISGHDNLYWYRRVMGKEIKFLLHFVKESKQDESGMPNNRFLAERTGGTYSTLKVQPAELEDSGVYFCASSLPGFSGNTIYFGEGSWLTVV.

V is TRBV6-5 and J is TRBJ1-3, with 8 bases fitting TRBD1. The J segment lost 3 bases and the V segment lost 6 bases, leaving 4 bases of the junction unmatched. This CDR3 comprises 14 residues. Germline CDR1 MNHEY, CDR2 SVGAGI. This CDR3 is CASSQGALGNTIYF. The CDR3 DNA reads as TGTGCCAGCAGCCAGGGGGCGCTTGGAAACACCATATATTTT.

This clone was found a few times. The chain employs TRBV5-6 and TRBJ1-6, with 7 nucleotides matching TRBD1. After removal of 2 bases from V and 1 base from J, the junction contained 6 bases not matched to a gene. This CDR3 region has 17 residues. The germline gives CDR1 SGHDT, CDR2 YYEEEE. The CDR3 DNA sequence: TGTGCCAGCAGCTTAGGACAGGTTTGGTCCTATAATTCACCCCTCCACTTT. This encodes CASSLGQVWSYNSPLHF.

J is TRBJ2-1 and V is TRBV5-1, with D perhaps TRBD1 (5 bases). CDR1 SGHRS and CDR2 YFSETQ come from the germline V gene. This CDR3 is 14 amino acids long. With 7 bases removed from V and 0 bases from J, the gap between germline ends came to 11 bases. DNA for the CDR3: TGCGCCAGCCAAGGGGTTGGCTCCTACAATGAGCAGTTCTTC. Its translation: CASQGVGSYNEQFF.

CDR3 coding DNA: TGTGCCACCAGTGACCGTGGACAGCCAAACTATGGCTACACCTTC. Translated: CATSDRGQPNYGYTF. The chain uses TRBV24-1 and TRBJ1-2; TRBD1 might be the D (6 bases). CDR3 length equals 15 residues. Germline V CDR1 and CDR2: KGHDR, SFDVKD. V was trimmed by 4 bases and J by 2 bases, leaving 13 bases between them.

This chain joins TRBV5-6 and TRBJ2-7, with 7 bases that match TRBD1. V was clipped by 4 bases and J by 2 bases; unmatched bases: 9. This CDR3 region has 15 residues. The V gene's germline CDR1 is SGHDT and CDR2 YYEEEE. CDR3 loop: CASSQLDRDTYEQYF. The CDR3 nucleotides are TGTGCCAGCAGCCAACTCGACAGGGACACCTACGAGCAGTACTTC. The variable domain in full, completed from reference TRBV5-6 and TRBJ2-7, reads DAGVTQSPTHLIKTRGQQVTLRCSPKSGHDTVSWYQQALGQGPQFIFQYYEEEERQRGNFPDRFSGHQFPNYSSELNVNALLLGDSALYLCASSQLDRDTYEQYFGPGTRLTVT.

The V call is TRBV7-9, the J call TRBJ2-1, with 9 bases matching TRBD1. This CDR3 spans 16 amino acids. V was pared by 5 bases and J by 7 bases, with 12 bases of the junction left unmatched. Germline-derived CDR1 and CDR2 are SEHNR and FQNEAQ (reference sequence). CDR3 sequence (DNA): TGTGCCAGCAGCGGGACCGGGACAGGGTTTGGTAATGAGCAGTTCTTC. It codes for CASSGTGTGFGNEQFF.

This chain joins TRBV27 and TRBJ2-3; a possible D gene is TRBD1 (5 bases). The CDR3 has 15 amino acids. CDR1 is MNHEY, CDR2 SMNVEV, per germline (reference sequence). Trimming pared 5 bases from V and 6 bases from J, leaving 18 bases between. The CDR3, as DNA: TGTGCCAGCAGTCCCCAGCAGGGATTTTGGGATACGCAGTATTTT. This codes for CASSPQQGFWDTQYF.

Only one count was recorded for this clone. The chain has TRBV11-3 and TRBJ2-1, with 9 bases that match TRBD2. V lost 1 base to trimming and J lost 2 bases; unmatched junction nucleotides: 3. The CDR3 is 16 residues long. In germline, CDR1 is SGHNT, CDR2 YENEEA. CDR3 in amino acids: CASSLAASGAYNEQFF. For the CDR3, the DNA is TGTGCCAGCAGCTTAGCGGCTAGCGGGGCCTACAATGAGCAGTTCTTC.

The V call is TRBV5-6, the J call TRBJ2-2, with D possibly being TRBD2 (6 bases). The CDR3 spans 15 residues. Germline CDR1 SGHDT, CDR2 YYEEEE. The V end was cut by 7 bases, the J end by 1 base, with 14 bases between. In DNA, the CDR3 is TGTGCCAGCGGATGGGGACTCCAGAACACCGGGGAGCTGTTTTTT. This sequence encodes CASGWGLQNTGELFF. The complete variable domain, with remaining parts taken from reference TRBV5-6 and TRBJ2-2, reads DAGVTQSPTHLIKTRGQQVTLRCSPKSGHDTVSWYQQALGQGPQFIFQYYEEEERQRGNFPDRFSGHQFPNYSSELNVNALLLGDSALYLCASGWGLQNTGELFFGEGSRLTVL.

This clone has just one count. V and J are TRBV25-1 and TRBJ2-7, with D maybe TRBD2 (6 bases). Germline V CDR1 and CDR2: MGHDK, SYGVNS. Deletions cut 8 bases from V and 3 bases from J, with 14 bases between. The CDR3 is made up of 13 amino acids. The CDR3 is CASGTGRFYEQYF. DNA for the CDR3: TGTGCCAGCGGGACTGGACGATTCTACGAGCAGTACTTC.

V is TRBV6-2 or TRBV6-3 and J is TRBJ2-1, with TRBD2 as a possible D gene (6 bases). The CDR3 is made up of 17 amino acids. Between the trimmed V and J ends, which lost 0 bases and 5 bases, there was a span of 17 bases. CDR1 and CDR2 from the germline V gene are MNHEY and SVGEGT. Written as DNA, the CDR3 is TGTGCCAGCAGTTACTCGACTTTAAGGACTACCAACAATGAGCAGTTCTTC. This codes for CASSYSTLRTTNNEQFF.

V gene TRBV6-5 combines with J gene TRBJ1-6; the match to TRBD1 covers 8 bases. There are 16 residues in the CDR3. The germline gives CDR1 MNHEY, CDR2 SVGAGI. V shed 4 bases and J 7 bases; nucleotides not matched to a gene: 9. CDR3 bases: TGTGCCAGCAGTTGGACAGGGAAGGGGGAAAATTCACCCCTCCACTTT. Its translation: CASSWTGKGENSPLHF.

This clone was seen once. CDR3 sequence: CASGAHTEAFF. In nucleotides, the CDR3 is TGTGCCAGCGGGGCACACACTGAAGCTTTCTTT. The chain recombines TRBV2 with TRBJ1-1; weak D call: TRBD1 (5 bases). The germline V gene encodes CDR1 SNHLY and CDR2 FYNNEI. The CDR3 runs to 11 residues. The ends were cut back, 8 bases at V and 3 bases at J, with 7 bases in the middle.

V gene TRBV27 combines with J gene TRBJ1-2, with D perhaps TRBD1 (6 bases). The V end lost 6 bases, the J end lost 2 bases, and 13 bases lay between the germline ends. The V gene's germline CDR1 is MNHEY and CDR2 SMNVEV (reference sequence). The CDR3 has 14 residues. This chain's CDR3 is CASRYLGGNYGYTF. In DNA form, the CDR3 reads TGTGCCAGCAGGTACCTAGGGGGAAACTATGGCTACACCTTC.

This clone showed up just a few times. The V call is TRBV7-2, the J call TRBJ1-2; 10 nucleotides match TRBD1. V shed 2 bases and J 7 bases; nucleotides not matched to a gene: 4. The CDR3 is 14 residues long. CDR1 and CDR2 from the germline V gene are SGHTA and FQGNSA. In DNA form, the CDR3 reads TGTGCCAGCAGCTTATTGGACAGGGGGACTGGCTACACCTTC. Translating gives CASSLLDRGTGYTF. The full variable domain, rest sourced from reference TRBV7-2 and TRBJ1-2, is GAGVSQSPSNKVTEKGKDVELRCDPISGHTALYWYRQSLGQGLEFLIYFQGNSAPDKSGLPSDRFSAERTGGSVSTLTIQRTQQEDSAVYLCASSLLDRGTGYTFGSGTRLTVV.

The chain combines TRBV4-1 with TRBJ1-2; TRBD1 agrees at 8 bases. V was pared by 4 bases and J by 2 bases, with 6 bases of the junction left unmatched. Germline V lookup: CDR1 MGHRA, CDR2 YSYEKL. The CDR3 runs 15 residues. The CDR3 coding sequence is TGCGCCAGCAGCCCTATGGGACAGGCCAACTATGGCTACACCTTC. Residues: CASSPMGQANYGYTF.

The CDR3 coding sequence is TGTGCCAGTAGTATAATGCAGGGCCAGAACACTGAAGCTTTCTTT. It specifies CASSIMQGQNTEAFF. The J gene is TRBJ1-1, the V gene TRBV19; tentative D call: TRBD1 (5 bases). This CDR3 contains 15 residues. Germline values: CDR1 LNHDA, CDR2 SQIVND (reference sequence). Trimming removed 2 bases from V and 1 base from J, with 11 bases in between.

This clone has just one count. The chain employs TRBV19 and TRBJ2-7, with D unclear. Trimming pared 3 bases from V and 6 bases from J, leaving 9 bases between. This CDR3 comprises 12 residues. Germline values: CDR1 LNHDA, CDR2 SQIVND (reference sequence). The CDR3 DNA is TGTGCCAGTAGTATCGCGGTGGGCGAGCAGTACTTC. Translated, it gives CASSIAVGEQYF.